This T cell receptor (beta chain) was identified in a study of cytomegalovirus exposure and HLA in healthy donors. After removal of 3 bases from V and 5 bases from J, the junction contained 5 bases not matched to a gene. CDR3 length: 14 amino acids. Germline lookup yields CDR1 SGHRS and CDR2 YFSETQ. About this clone itself: No antigen is known for it.

The study ran its PCR with 60 Vbeta and 13 Jbeta primers. The data were produced by immunoSEQ multiplex PCR, yet TCRdb's version contains in-frame clones alone and is incomplete. Its clone listing holds about 51,000 clones. Regarding the study as a whole: The authors later linked a missense DCLRE1C variant to TCR beta V- and J-gene trimming.

The sequence was obtained from a female donor in good health and CMV-seronegative. V usage is TRBV5-1 and J usage is TRBJ2-5; 9 bases line up with TRBD1. Sample: PBMCs. The CDR3 here is CASSWDRAGETQYF. CDR3 nucleotides: TGCGCCAGCAGCTGGGACAGGGCGGGGGAGACCCAGTACTTC.